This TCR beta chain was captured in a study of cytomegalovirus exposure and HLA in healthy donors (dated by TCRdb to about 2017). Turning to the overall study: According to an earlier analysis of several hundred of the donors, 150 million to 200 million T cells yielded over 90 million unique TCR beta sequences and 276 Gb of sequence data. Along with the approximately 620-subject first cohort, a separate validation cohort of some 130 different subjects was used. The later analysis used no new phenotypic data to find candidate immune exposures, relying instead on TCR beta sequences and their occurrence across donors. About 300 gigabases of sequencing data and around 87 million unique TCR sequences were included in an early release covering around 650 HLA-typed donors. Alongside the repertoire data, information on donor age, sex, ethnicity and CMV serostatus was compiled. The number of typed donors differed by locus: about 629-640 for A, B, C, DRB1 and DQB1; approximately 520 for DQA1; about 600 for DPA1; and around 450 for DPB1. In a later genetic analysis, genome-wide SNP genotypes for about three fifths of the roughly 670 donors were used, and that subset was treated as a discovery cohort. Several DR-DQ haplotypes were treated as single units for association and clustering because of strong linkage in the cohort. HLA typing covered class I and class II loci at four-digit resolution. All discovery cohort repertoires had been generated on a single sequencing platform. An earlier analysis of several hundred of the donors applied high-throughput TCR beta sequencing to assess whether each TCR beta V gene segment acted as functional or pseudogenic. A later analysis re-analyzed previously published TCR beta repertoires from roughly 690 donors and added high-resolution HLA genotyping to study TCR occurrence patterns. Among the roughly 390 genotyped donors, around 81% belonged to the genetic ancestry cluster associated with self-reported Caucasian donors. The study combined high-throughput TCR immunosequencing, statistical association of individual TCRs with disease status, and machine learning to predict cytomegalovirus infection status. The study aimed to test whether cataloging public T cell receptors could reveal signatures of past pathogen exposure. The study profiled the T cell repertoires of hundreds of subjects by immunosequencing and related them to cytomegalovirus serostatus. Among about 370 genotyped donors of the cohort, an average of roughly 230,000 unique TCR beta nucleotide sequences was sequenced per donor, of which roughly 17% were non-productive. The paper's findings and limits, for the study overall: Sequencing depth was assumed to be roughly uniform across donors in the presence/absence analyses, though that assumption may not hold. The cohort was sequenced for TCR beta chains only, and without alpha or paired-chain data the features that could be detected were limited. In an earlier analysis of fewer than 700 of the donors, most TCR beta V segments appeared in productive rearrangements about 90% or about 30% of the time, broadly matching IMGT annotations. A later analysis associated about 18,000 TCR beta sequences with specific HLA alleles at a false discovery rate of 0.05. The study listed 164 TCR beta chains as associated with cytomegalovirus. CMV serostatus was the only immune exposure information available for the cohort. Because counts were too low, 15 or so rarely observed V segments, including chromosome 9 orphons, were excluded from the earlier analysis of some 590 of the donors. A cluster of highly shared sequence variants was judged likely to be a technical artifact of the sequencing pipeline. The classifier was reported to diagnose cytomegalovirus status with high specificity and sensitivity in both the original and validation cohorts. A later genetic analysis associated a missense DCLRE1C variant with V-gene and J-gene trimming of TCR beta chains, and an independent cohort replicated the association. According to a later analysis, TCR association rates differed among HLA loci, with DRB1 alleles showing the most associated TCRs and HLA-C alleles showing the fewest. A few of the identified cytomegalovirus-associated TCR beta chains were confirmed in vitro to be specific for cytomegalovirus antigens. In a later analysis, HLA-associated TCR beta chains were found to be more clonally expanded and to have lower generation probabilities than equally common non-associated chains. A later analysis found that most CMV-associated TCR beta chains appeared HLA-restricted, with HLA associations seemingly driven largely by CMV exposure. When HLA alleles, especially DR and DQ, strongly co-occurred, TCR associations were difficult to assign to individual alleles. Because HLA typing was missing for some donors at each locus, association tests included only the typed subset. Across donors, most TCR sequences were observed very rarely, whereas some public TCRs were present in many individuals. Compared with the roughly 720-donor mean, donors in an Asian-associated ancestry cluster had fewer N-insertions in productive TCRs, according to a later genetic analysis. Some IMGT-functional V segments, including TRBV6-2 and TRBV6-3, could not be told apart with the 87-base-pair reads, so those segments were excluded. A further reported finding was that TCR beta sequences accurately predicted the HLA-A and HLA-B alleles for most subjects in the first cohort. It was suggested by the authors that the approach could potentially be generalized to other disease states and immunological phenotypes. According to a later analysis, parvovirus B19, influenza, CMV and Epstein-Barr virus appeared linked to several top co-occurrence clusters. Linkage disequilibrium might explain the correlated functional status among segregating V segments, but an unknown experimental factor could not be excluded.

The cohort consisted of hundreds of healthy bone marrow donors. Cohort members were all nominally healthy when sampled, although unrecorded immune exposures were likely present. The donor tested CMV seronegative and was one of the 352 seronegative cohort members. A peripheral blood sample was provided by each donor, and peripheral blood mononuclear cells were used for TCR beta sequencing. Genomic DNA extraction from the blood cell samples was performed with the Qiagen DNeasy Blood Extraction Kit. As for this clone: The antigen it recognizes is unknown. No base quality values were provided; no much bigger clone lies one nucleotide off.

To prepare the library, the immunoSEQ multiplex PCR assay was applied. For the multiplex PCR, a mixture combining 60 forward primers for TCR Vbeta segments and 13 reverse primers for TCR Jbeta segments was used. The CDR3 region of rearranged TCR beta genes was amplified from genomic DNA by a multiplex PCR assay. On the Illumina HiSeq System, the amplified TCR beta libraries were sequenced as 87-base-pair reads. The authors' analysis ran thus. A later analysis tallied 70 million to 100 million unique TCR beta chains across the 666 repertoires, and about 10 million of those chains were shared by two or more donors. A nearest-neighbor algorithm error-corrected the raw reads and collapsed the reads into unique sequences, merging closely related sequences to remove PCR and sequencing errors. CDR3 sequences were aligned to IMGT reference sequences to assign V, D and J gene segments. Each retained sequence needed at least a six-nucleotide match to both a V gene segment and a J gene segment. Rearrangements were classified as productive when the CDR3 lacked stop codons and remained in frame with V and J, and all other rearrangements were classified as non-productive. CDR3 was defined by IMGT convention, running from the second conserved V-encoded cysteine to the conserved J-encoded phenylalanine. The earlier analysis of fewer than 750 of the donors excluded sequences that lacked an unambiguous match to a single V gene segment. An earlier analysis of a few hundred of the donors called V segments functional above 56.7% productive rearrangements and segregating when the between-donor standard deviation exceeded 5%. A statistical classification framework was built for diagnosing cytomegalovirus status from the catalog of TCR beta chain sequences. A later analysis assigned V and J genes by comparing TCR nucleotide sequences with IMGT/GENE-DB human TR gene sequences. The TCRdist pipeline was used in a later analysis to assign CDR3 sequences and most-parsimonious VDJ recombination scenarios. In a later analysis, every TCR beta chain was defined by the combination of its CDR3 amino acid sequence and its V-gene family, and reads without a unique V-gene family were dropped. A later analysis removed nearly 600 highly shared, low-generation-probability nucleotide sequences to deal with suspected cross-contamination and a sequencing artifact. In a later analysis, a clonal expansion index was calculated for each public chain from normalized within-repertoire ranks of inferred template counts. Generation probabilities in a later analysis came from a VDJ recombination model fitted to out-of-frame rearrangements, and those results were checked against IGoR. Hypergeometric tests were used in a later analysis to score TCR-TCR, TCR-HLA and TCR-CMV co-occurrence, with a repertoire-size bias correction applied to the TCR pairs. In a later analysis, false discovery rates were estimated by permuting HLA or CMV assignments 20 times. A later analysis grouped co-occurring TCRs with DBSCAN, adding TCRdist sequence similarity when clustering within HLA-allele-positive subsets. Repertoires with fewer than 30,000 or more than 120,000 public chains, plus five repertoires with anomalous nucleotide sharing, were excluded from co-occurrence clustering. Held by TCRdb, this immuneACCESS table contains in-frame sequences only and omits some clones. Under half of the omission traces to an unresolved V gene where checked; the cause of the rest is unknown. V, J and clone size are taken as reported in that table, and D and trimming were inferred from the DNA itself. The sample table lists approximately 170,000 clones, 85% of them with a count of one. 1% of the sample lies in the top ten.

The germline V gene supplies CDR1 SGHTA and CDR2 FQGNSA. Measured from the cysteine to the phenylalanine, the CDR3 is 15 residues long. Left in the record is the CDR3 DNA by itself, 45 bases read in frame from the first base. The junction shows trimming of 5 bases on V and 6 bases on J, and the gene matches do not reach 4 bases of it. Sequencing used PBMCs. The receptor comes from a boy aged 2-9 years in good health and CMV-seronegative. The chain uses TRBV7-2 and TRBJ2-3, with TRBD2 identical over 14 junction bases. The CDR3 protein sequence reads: CASSRLAGGSDTQYF. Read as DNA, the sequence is TGTGCCAGCAGCCGACTAGCGGGAGGGTCGGATACGCAGTATTTT.